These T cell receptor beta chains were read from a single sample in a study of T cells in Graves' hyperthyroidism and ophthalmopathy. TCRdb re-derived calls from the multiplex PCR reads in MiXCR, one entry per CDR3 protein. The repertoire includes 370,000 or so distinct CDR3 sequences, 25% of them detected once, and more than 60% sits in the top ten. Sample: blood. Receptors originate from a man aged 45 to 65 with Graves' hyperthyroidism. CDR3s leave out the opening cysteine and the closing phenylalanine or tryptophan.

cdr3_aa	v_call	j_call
ASSRPDRGEETQY	TRBV18	TRBJ2-5
ASSFSVQETQY	TRBV7-9	TRBJ2-5
ASSSTSGPETQY	TRBV14	TRBJ2-5
ASRISGGRADTQY	TRBV5-1	TRBJ2-3
SARDRGRQGTSGANVLT	TRBV20-1	TRBJ2-6
ASSGGTGYNEQF	TRBV28	TRBJ2-1
ASSGGLAGLTARGQY	TRBV5-6	TRBJ2-7
ASSELGKETQY	TRBV25-1	TRBJ2-5
SARTPITAFNTEAF	TRBV20-1	TRBJ1-1
ASHRTGDSAYEQY	TRBV5-1	TRBJ2-7
ASSFGGANYGYT	TRBV11-2	TRBJ1-2
SAREPGARIDTQY	TRBV20-1	TRBJ2-3
ASRDRGRIYEQY	TRBV27	TRBJ2-7
ASSLQQGAAGELF	TRBV7-9	TRBJ2-2
SVDRDVNGYT	TRBV29-1	TRBJ1-2
ASSLGAGLPQH	TRBV12-3/TRBV12-4	TRBJ1-5
AWRSPGTGYEQY	TRBV30	TRBJ2-7
ASSLVSWGDEQF	TRBV11-2	TRBJ2-1
ASSFGGKAEQF	TRBV3-1	TRBJ2-1
ASSQETSMNTEAF	TRBV3-1	TRBJ1-1
ASSYATGVHEQY	TRBV28	TRBJ2-7
ASSEAKLAGVGDEQF	TRBV6-1	TRBJ2-1
ASSLGFSNTEAF	TRBV5-6	TRBJ1-1